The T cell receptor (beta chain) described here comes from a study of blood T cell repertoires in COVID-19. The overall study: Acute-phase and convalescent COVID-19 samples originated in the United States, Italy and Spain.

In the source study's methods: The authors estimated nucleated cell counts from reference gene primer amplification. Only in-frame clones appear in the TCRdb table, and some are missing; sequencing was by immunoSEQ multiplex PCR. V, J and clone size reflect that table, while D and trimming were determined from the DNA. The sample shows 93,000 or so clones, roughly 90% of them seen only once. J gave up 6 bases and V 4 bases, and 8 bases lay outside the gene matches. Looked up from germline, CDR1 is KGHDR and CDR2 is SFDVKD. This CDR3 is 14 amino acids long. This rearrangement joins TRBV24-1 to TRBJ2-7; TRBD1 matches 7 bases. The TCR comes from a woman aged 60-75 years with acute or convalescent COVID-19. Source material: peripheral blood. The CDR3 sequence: CATSDGGQVGEQYF. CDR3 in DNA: TGTGCCACCAGTGACGGAGGACAGGTAGGCGAGCAGTACTTC.